Each of the 20 T cell receptor beta chains below was sequenced from the same sample in a study of blood T cell repertoires in COVID-19. Here immunoSEQ multiplex PCR was the method, and the copy in TCRdb shows in-frame clones only, minus some. The sample has fewer than 90,000 clones; 88% are singletons. Sequencing was performed on peripheral blood. The receptor set was obtained from a woman of 80 years or more with active or convalescent COVID-19.

The chain joins TRBV19 to TRBJ2-3; 7 positions agree with TRBD2. The V gene end was trimmed by 3 bases and the J gene end by 1 base; junction bases not matched to a gene: 13. This CDR3 has 18 residues. Germline V CDR1 and CDR2: LNHDA, SQIVND (reference sequence). The CDR3 nucleotides are TGTGCCAGTAGTATTGGAAGTGGGCTAGCGGCCCGCACAGATACGCAGTATTTT. Protein: CASSIGSGLAARTDTQYF.

The chain has TRBV3-1 (or the pseudogene TRBV3-2) and TRBJ2-2; TRBD2 agrees at 7 bases. The CDR3 is 20 residues long. Trimming removed 3 bases from V and 4 bases from J; junction bases left unmatched: 20. Germline CDR1 is LGHDT and CDR2 is YNNKEL (reference sequence). The CDR3 DNA is TGTGCCAGCAGCCATCCCAATCTCGAGACTGGGAGGGTTTGCACCGGGGAGCTGTTTTTT. It translates to CASSHPNLETGRVCTGELFF.

The gene calls are TRBV6-6 and TRBJ2-3; D not certain. CDR1 is MNHNY, CDR2 SVGAGI, per germline (reference sequence). CDR3 length equals 13 residues. With 3 bases removed from V and 2 bases from J, the gap between germline ends came to 6 bases. The CDR3, as DNA: TGTGCCAGCAGTTATTCCTCCACAGATACGCAGTATTTT. Translation gives CASSYSSTDTQYF.

The genes are TRBV7-6 and TRBJ1-2; TRBD1 matches 7 bases. V lost 2 bases, J lost 4 bases, and 19 bases stayed unmatched. CDR3 length: 19 amino acids. Germline V gives CDR1 SGHVS, CDR2 FNYEAQ. DNA of the CDR3: TGTGCCAGCAGCTTAAGGGCCTACGGACAGGCCTTGCGGAGCTATGGCTACACCTTC. Encoded protein: CASSLRAYGQALRSYGYTF. The variable domain in full, completed from reference TRBV7-6 and TRBJ1-2, reads GAGVSQSPRYKVTKRGQDVALRCDPISGHVSLYWYRQALGQGPEFLTYFNYEAQQDKSGLPNDRFSAERPEGSISTLTIQRTEQRDSAMYRCASSLRAYGQALRSYGYTFGSGTRLTVV.

This clone was found once. The rearrangement uses TRBV5-1 and TRBJ1-5; D is possibly TRBD1 (5 bases). V lost 4 bases and J 7 bases, leaving 15 bases between the germline ends. The CDR3 runs 14 residues. From germline, CDR1 is SGHRS and CDR2 YFSETQ. The CDR3 nucleotides are TGCGCCAGCAGCAAAGGGGAAGGCTCCCAGCCCCAGCATTTT. It translates to CASSKGEGSQPQHF.

This CDR3 is CSGTVGDRGTEAFF. CDR3 nucleotides: TGCAGCGGCACTGTGGGGGACAGGGGAACTGAAGCTTTCTTT. The rearrangement uses TRBV29-1 and TRBJ1-1; TRBD1 agrees at 10 bases. The CDR3 has 14 amino acids. The trim removed 7 bases at V and 5 bases at J, leaving 10 bases unmatched. Germline assignment: CDR1 SQVTM and CDR2 ANQGSEA.

The chain is built from TRBV11-2 and TRBJ2-6, with 7 bases matching TRBD1. Looked up from germline, CDR1 is SGHAT and CDR2 is FQNNGV. The V gene end was trimmed by 7 bases and the J gene end by 4 bases; junction bases not matched to a gene: 7. The CDR3 length is 15 residues. As DNA, the CDR3 is TGTGCCAGCACCTCCAGGGGGTGGGGGGCCAACGTCCTGACTTTC. Translating it yields CASTSRGWGANVLTF.

CDR3 sequence reads: CASSLDAGNTGELFF. Written as DNA, the CDR3 is TGCGCCAGCAGCTTGGACGCGGGGAACACCGGGGAGCTGTTTTTT. The V and J genes are TRBV5-1 and TRBJ2-2; D might be TRBD2 (5 bases). Between the trimmed V and J ends, which lost 0 bases and 1 base, there was a span of 7 bases. The CDR3 covers 15 residues. In germline, CDR1 is SGHRS, CDR2 YFSETQ.

The genes are TRBV18 and TRBJ2-7; 11 nucleotides line up with TRBD2. The CDR3 has 15 residues. Per germline, CDR1 KGHSH and CDR2 LQKENI. J was trimmed by 3 bases and V by 2 bases; bases with no gene match: 3. The chain's CDR3 is CASSPGTSGYYEQYF. CDR3 nucleotide sequence: TGTGCCAGCTCACCAGGGACTAGCGGTTACTACGAGCAGTACTTC.

V is TRBV11-2 and J is TRBJ2-5; tentative D call: TRBD1 (5 bases). This CDR3 is built from 16 residues. Germline V lookup: CDR1 SGHAT, CDR2 FQNNGV. The V and J ends lost 4 bases and 0 bases respectively, with 15 bases between them. The CDR3 sequence is CASSSYRSPYQETQYF. The DNA for the CDR3 is TGTGCCAGCAGCTCATACAGGAGCCCGTACCAAGAGACCCAGTACTTC.

The chain has TRBV18 and TRBJ2-3, with 9 nucleotides matching TRBD2. V dropped 2 bases and J dropped 0; count of bases not matched to a gene: 9. Germline assignment: CDR1 KGHSH and CDR2 LQKENI. The CDR3 totals 18 residues. The CDR3 sequence: CASSPWLAGYTSTDTQYF. DNA of the CDR3: TGTGCCAGCTCACCATGGCTAGCGGGATACACTAGCACAGATACGCAGTATTTT. Using reference TRBV18 and TRBJ2-3 for the parts outside the CDR3, the full variable domain is NAGVMQNPRHLVRRRGQEARLRCSPMKGHSHVYWYRQLPEEGLKFMVYLQKENIIDESGMPKERFSAEFPKEGPSILRIQQVVRGDSAAYFCASSPWLAGYTSTDTQYFGPGTRLTVL.

Written as DNA, the CDR3 is TGTGCCAGCAGCAATTATTGGACAGGGGGAATCGCGTACGAGCAGTACTTC. As protein: CASSNYWTGGIAYEQYF. The chain joins TRBV11-2 to TRBJ2-7; 10 bases align to TRBD1. In germline, CDR1 is SGHAT, CDR2 FQNNGV. The V and J ends lost 5 bases and 4 bases, in that order; junction bases with no gene match: 14. The CDR3 is made up of 17 amino acids. The whole variable domain, filled in from reference TRBV11-2 and TRBJ2-7, reads EAGVAQSPRYKIIEKRQSVAFWCNPISGHATLYWYQQILGQGPKLLIQFQNNGVVDDSQLPKDRFSAERLKGVDSTLKIQPAKLEDSAVYLCASSNYWTGGIAYEQYFGPGTRLTVT.

This chain links TRBV27 with TRBJ2-1; maybe TRBD1 (5 bases). CDR1 and CDR2 (germline): MNHEY, SMNVEV (reference sequence). V lost 5 bases and J 7 bases, leaving 15 bases between the germline ends. The CDR3 totals 14 residues. CDR3 bases: TGTGCCAGCAGTCCCCAGGGCACCGCGAATGAGCAGTTCTTC. It yields the protein CASSPQGTANEQFF.

V gene TRBV5-1 combines with J gene TRBJ2-1; TRBD2 matches 7 bases. The germline V gene has CDR1 SGHRS and CDR2 YFSETQ. The CDR3 contains 15 residues. J was trimmed by 10 bases and V by 4 bases; bases with no gene match: 14. For the CDR3, the DNA is TGCGCCAGCAGCGCCGGGGGGAACCTTGCTCAGGAGCAGTTCTTC. This sequence encodes CASSAGGNLAQEQFF.

The chain employs TRBV9 and TRBJ2-7, with D maybe TRBD2 (5 bases). The CDR3 totals 14 residues. The V and J ends lost 4 bases and 0 bases respectively, with 11 bases between them. The germline V gene has CDR1 SGDLS and CDR2 YYNGEE. The CDR3 bases are TGTGCCAGCAGCCAGAGGGAAAGCTCCTACGAGCAGTACTTC. Translation gives CASSQRESSYEQYF.

This clone has more than one count but fewer than ten. The chain uses TRBV6-2 or TRBV6-3 and TRBJ1-3; the D is unclear. With 2 bases removed from V and 3 bases from J, the gap between germline ends came to 14 bases. Germline V CDR1 and CDR2: MNHEY, SVGEGT. There are 16 residues in the CDR3. The CDR3 region has the DNA TGTGCCAGCAGTTACGGAAGGAGTCGGAGTGGAAACACCATATATTTT. Residues: CASSYGRSRSGNTIYF.

This chain joins TRBV5-1 and TRBJ1-6, with TRBD1 as a possible D gene (5 bases). Looked up from germline, CDR1 is SGHRS and CDR2 is YFSETQ. The CDR3 covers 16 residues. With 4 bases removed from V and 7 bases from J, the gap between germline ends came to 18 bases. CDR3 DNA: TGCGCCAGCAGCACTTCGGGGGGAATGGAAAATTCACCCCTCCACTTT. Protein: CASSTSGGMENSPLHF.

This clone was seen a single time. The V and J genes are TRBV5-1 and TRBJ1-2, with D maybe TRBD1 (6 bases). This CDR3 comprises 15 residues. CDR1 and CDR2 (germline): SGHRS, YFSETQ. Trimming cost V 4 bases and J 0 bases, with 13 bases left between them. Here the CDR3 reads CASSDGTRANYGYTF. In DNA, the CDR3 is TGCGCCAGCAGCGATGGGACAAGAGCTAACTATGGCTACACCTTC.

J is TRBJ2-3 and V is TRBV5-1; 9 bases align to TRBD2. The CDR3 sequence is 17 residues long. V lost 3 bases to trimming and J lost 2 bases; unmatched junction nucleotides: 10. Looked up from germline, CDR1 is SGHRS and CDR2 is YFSETQ. CDR3 amino acids: CASSSHVSGGFTDTQYF. DNA for the CDR3: TGCGCCAGCAGCTCCCACGTTAGCGGGGGCTTCACAGATACGCAGTATTTT.

This chain uses TRBV7-8 with TRBJ1-4; D is undetermined. Per germline, CDR1 SGHVS and CDR2 FQNEAQ. CDR3 length: 15 amino acids. Trimming stripped 6 bases from V and 2 bases from J, with 13 bases between. CDR3 bases: TGTGCCAGCAGACAAGCGGGGATCACTAATGAAAAACTGTTTTTT. It yields the protein CASRQAGITNEKLFF.